These 29 T cell receptor beta chains were all obtained from the same sample, sequenced in a study of T cells after yellow fever vaccination. One entry per CDR3 protein, called by TCRdb with MiXCR from the 5' RACE reads. The data show approximately 350,000 distinct CDR3 sequences, with more than 9% seen just once and about 17% held by the top ten. Specimen: PBMCs, collected on the day of the first yellow fever vaccination. The receptor set was obtained from a man between 18 and 29 years old who received the YFV17D yellow fever vaccine.

This clonotype showed up just a few times. The V gene is TRBV7-2, the J gene TRBJ2-1; 9 positions match TRBD1. This CDR3 has 16 amino acids. Looked up from germline, CDR1 is SGHTA and CDR2 is FQGNSA. The J segment lost 4 bases and the V segment lost 1 base, leaving 5 bases of the junction unmatched. The CDR3 is CASSLGRDRVYNEQFF. DNA for the CDR3: TGTGCCAGCAGCTTAGGCAGGGACAGGGTTTACAATGAGCAGTTCTTC.

This clonotype was recorded a few times. This rearrangement joins TRBV12-3 or TRBV12-4 to TRBJ1-2; 7 bases are shared with TRBD1. The CDR3 is 13 amino acids. Germline trimming cut 6 bases from V and 7 bases from J; bases unmatched to any gene: 8. CDR3 region: CASRGDSLSGYTF. The CDR3 coding sequence is TGTGCCAGCAGGGGGGACAGCTTAAGTGGCTACACCTTC.

This clonotype was counted a few times. The chain combines TRBV7-6 with TRBJ2-3; D is unresolved. CDR3 length: 16 residues. CDR1 is SGHVS and CDR2 is FNYEAQ in the germline V gene. V was shortened by 5 bases and J by 0 bases, with 15 bases between the two germline ends. This chain's CDR3 is CASSPWDEKSTDTQYF. The CDR3 DNA sequence: TGTGCCAGCAGCCCGTGGGATGAAAAGAGCACAGATACGCAGTATTTT.

This sequence joins TRBV12-3 or TRBV12-4 and TRBJ2-7, with 7 bases aligning to TRBD1. With V trimmed by 6 bases and J by 5 bases, 7 bases remained unmatched. The length of the CDR3 is 13 residues. CDR3 nucleotide sequence: TGTGCCAGCAGCACCAATGACAGGGACGAGCAGTACGTC. Encoded protein: CASSTNDRDEQYV.

This chain links TRBV7-9 with TRBJ1-6, with D possibly matching TRBD1 (5 bases). The length of the CDR3 is 14 residues. V gave up 4 bases and J gave up 8 bases, with 12 bases separating them. Germline V gives CDR1 SEHNR, CDR2 FQNEAQ (reference sequence). The CDR3 loop reads CASSSGRYDSPLHF. The CDR3, as DNA: TGTGCCAGCAGCTCGGGACGATATGATTCACCCCTCCACTTT.

A remark on this clonotype: An end of the junction differs from the germline gene, which may be a read error. The CDR3 DNA sequence: TGCAGTGCTAGTCAACAGGGCTACGAGCTGTACTTC. Its translation: CSASQQGYELYF. The V gene is TRBV20-1, the J gene TRBJ2-7; tentatively, D is TRBD1 (6 bases). This CDR3 is built from 12 residues. The germline gives CDR1 DFQATT, CDR2 SNEGSKA (reference sequence).

In its sample, this clonotype was seen a few times. This chain joins TRBV5-6 and TRBJ1-2; the D is unclear. Germline CDR1 and CDR2: SGHDT and YYEEEE. V lost 6 bases to trimming and J lost 4 bases, with 16 bases between them. The CDR3 sequence is 14 residues long. CDR3 amino acids: CASKEVYGGYGYTF. For the CDR3, the DNA is TGTGCCAGCAAAGAGGTGTACGGCGGCTATGGCTACACCTTC.

The CDR3 region has the DNA TGTGCCAGCAACGGATGGGACAGGGGGGTCAATGAGCAGTTCTTC. Amino acids: CASNGWDRGVNEQFF. The V and J genes are TRBV18 and TRBJ2-1, with TRBD1 matching over 11 bases. V was clipped by 8 bases and J by 6 bases; unmatched bases: 9. The CDR3 length is 15 residues. The germline V gene has CDR1 KGHSH and CDR2 LQKENI. Looking up the rest from reference TRBV18 and TRBJ2-1 gives the full variable domain: NAGVMQNPRHLVRRRGQEARLRCSPMKGHSHVYWYRQLPEEGLKFMVYLQKENIIDESGMPKERFSAEFPKEGPSILRIQQVVRGDSAAYFCASNGWDRGVNEQFFGPGTRLTVL.

The chain carries TRBV6-2 or TRBV6-3 and TRBJ2-7, with 7 nucleotides matching TRBD1. The germline V gene encodes CDR1 MNHEY and CDR2 SVGEGT. This CDR3 region has 14 residues. Unmatched junction bases numbered 6, after V lost 7 bases and J lost 0 bases. CDR3 region: CASTRDSDSYEQYF. The CDR3 DNA follows: TGTGCCAGCACCCGGGACAGTGACTCCTACGAGCAGTACTTC.

V is TRBV15 and J is TRBJ1-2, with 11 bases aligning to TRBD1. Germline-derived CDR1 and CDR2 are LNHNV and YYDKDF (reference sequence). This CDR3 contains 15 residues. V shed 5 bases, J shed 5 bases, and the junction held 7 bases outside the gene matches. CDR3 coding DNA: TGTGCCACCAGCGGGGACAGGGGGATTTTTTATGGCTACACCTTC. The encoded protein is CATSGDRGIFYGYTF.

The CDR3 DNA sequence: TGTGCCAGCAGCCAGACCCTAGCGGGGGGCCCCCAAGAGACCCAGTACTTC. Protein product: CASSQTLAGGPQETQYF. The chain is built from TRBV3-1 and TRBJ2-5; TRBD2 agrees at 11 bases. Losses at the gene ends were 3 bases for V and 1 base for J; bases not matched to a gene: 7. This CDR3 has 17 amino acids. Germline V gene sequence: CDR1 LGHDT, CDR2 YNNKEL (reference sequence).

The chain combines TRBV5-1 with TRBJ2-2; D remains ambiguous. Deletions cut 2 bases from V and 6 bases from J, with 11 bases between. Germline lookup yields CDR1 SGHRS and CDR2 YFSETQ. The CDR3 totals 14 residues. DNA of the CDR3: TGCGCCAGCAGCTTTACCGCCGCCTCCGGGGAGCTGTTTTTT. This encodes CASSFTAASGELFF. Full variable domain (remainder filled in from reference TRBV5-1 and TRBJ2-2): KAGVTQTPRYLIKTRGQQVTLSCSPISGHRSVSWYQQTPGQGLQFLFEYFSETQRNKGNFPGRFSGRQFSNSRSEMNVSTLELGDSALYLCASSFTAASGELFFGEGSRLTVL.

This clonotype was counted between two and nine times. This chain connects TRBV6-6 to TRBJ2-7; D not certain. V shed 6 bases and J shed 2 bases, with 11 bases lying between them. Per the germline V gene, CDR1 is MNHNY and CDR2 is SVGAGI (reference sequence). The CDR3 totals 13 residues. This chain's CDR3 is CASRLPETYEQYF. The CDR3 nucleotides are TGTGCCAGCAGACTCCCCGAGACCTACGAGCAGTACTTC.

This clonotype was seen once. The V gene is TRBV19, the J gene TRBJ1-5; D not resolved. CDR3 length: 15 amino acids. CDR1 and CDR2 from the germline V gene are LNHDA and SQIVND (reference sequence). Trimming left V 5 bases short and J 0 bases short, with 11 bases between. CDR3 sequence reads: CASSVREYSNQPQHF. Written as DNA, the CDR3 is TGTGCCAGTAGTGTCCGGGAGTATAGCAATCAGCCCCAGCATTTT.

The chain joins TRBV7-2 to TRBJ2-3; D uncertain. The V and J ends lost 0 bases and 5 bases respectively, with 9 bases between them. The length of the CDR3 is 14 residues. CDR1 and CDR2 (germline): SGHTA, FQGNSA. The CDR3 sequence is CASSLAASGDTQYF. The CDR3 DNA follows: TGTGCCAGCAGCTTAGCGGCCAGTGGAGATACGCAGTATTTT.

V is TRBV12-3 or TRBV12-4 and J is TRBJ1-3; D gene unclear. This CDR3 is 14 amino acids long. V was pared by 3 bases and J by 3 bases, with 9 bases between. The CDR3 here is CASSLLGSGNTIYF. The CDR3 DNA reads TGTGCCAGCAGTTTGTTGGGGAGTGGAAACACCATATATTTT.

This clonotype was observed a handful of times. The chain has TRBV12-3 or TRBV12-4 and TRBJ1-5, with 7 bases that match TRBD1. V lost 7 bases and J lost 4; bases outside the gene matches: 7. This CDR3 has 14 amino acids. The CDR3, as DNA: TGTGCCAGCACTCCGGGACAGATAAATCAGCCCCAGCATTTT. Translated, it gives CASTPGQINQPQHF.

The gene calls are TRBV2 and TRBJ1-6; D not resolved. The CDR3 runs 15 residues. Trimming removed 2 bases at V and 9 bases at J, with 14 bases between. The V gene's germline CDR1 is SNHLY and CDR2 FYNNEI. CDR3 sequence (DNA): TGTGCCAGCAGTGAAAAGGGTCCTTTCACTTCACCCCTCCACTTT. Amino acids: CASSEKGPFTSPLHF.

V is TRBV7-2 and J is TRBJ2-7; D is unclear. With 4 bases removed from V and 0 bases from J, the gap between germline ends came to 13 bases. Germline V CDR1 and CDR2: SGHTA, FQGNSA. The CDR3 runs to 15 residues. The CDR3 nucleotides read TGTGCCAGCAGCTGTCGCAGAGTTACCTCCTACGAGCAGTACGTC. It yields the protein CASSCRRVTSYEQYV.

This clonotype was recorded at least ten times. The J gene is TRBJ2-3, the V gene TRBV7-9; D may be TRBD1 (6 bases). CDR3 length: 16 amino acids. Trimming cost V 5 bases and J 4 bases, with 19 bases left between them. Per germline, CDR1 SEHNR and CDR2 FQNEAQ (reference sequence). The CDR3 protein is CASSANSRGGSDTQYF. The DNA for the CDR3 is TGTGCCAGCAGCGCAAACTCCAGGGGCGGGTCAGATACGCAGTATTTT.

The chain employs TRBV29-1 and TRBJ2-3, with D uncertain. The CDR3 spans 11 residues. Trimming cost V 6 bases and J 7 bases, with 11 bases left between them. Looked up from germline, CDR1 is SQVTM and CDR2 is ANQGSEA. This CDR3 reads CSVYLRNTQYF. The DNA for the CDR3 is TGCAGCGTCTACCTTAGAAATACGCAGTATTTT.

This clonotype was observed a handful of times. The V call is TRBV9, the J call TRBJ2-1; D may be TRBD1 or TRBD2 (5 bases each). Germline V lookup: CDR1 SGDLS, CDR2 YYNGEE. V was trimmed by 3 bases and J by 4 bases, leaving 11 bases between them. The CDR3 runs 14 residues. The CDR3 here is CASSAGTRYNEQFF. The CDR3 coding sequence is TGTGCCAGCAGCGCCGGGACCAGATACAATGAGCAGTTCTTC.

In its sample, this clonotype was seen a few times. The chain has TRBV9 and TRBJ2-3, with 10 bases that match TRBD1. Germline V CDR1 and CDR2: SGDLS, YYNGEE. The CDR3 extends over 18 amino acids. V shed 2 bases, J shed 5 bases, and the junction held 14 bases outside the gene matches. Here the CDR3 DNA reads TGTGCCAGCAGCGTGAGCCCCTCCCGGGACAGGGGAAAAGATACGCAGTATTTT. Translated: CASSVSPSRDRGKDTQYF.

This clonotype has just a few counts. V usage is TRBV7-8 and J usage is TRBJ2-3; TRBD1 matches at 7 bases. The trim removed 5 bases at V and 6 bases at J, leaving 5 bases unmatched. From germline, CDR1 is SGHVS and CDR2 FQNEAQ. The CDR3 contains 13 residues. This chain's CDR3 is CASSLTGVDTQYF. CDR3 nucleotide sequence: TGTGCCAGCAGCCTTACAGGGGTGGATACGCAGTATTTT.

The DNA of the CDR3 is TGTGCCAGCAGCCAAGACCATGAAAAACTGTTTTTT. Translated, it gives CASSQDHEKLFF. The chain links TRBV3-1 to TRBJ1-4, with unresolved D. The CDR3 is 12 residues long. Trimming stripped 0 bases from V and 6 bases from J, with 2 bases between. The germline gives CDR1 LGHDT, CDR2 YNNKEL (reference sequence).

This clonotype came up a few times. The chain links TRBV7-2 to TRBJ2-3; D not resolved. V lost 0 bases and J 5 bases, leaving 9 bases between the germline ends. Looked up from germline, CDR1 is SGHTA and CDR2 is FQGNSA. The CDR3 has 14 amino acids. The CDR3 nucleotides are TGTGCCAGCAGCTTAGCTTCGTCCCAAGATACGCAGTATTTT. It is translated as CASSLASSQDTQYF.

This rearrangement joins TRBV5-1 to TRBJ1-2; tentatively, D is TRBD1 (6 bases). V was shortened by 1 base and J by 5 bases, with 15 bases between the two germline ends. This CDR3 spans 15 amino acids. The germline gives CDR1 SGHRS, CDR2 YFSETQ. The CDR3 DNA reads TGCGCCAGCAGCTTGCGTGGGGACACCTCTTATGGCTACACCTTC. Residues: CASSLRGDTSYGYTF. The full variable domain, its missing parts supplied by reference TRBV5-1 and TRBJ1-2, is KAGVTQTPRYLIKTRGQQVTLSCSPISGHRSVSWYQQTPGQGLQFLFEYFSETQRNKGNFPGRFSGRQFSNSRSEMNVSTLELGDSALYLCASSLRGDTSYGYTFGSGTRLTVV.

The CDR3 sequence: CASHTGSQRPELFF. In nucleotides, the CDR3 is TGTGCCAGCCATACAGGTAGTCAGAGACCAGAGCTGTTTTTT. V gene TRBV12-3 or TRBV12-4 combines with J gene TRBJ2-2; perhaps TRBD1 as D (5 bases). V was shortened by 8 bases and J by 11 bases, with 21 bases between the two germline ends. This CDR3 region has 14 residues.

The chain has TRBV12-3 or TRBV12-4 and TRBJ1-3, with D possibly being TRBD1 (6 bases). V was shortened by 5 bases and J by 2 bases, with 13 bases between the two germline ends. This CDR3 comprises 15 residues. CDR3 loop: CASSPGAPAGNTIYF. The CDR3 DNA reads TGTGCCAGCAGTCCAGGGGCCCCCGCTGGAAACACCATATATTTT.